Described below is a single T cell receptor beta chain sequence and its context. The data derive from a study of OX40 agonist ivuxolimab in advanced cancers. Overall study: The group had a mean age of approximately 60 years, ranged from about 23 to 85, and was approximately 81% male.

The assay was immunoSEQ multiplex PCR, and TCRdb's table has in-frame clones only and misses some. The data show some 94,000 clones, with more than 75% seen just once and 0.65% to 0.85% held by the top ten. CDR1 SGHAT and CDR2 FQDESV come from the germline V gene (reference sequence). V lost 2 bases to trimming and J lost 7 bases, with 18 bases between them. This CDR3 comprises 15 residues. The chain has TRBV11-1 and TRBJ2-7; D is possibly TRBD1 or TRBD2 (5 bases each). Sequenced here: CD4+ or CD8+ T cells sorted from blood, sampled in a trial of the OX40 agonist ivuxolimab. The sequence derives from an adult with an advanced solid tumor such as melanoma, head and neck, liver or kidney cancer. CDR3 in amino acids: CASSLRGVPVGEQYF. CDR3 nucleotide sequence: TGTGCCAGCAGCTTACGGGGCGTGCCCGTGGGGGAGCAGTACTTC.